This T cell receptor beta chain was obtained from a study of blood T cell repertoires in COVID-19. After removal of 7 bases from V and 5 bases from J, the junction contained 12 bases not matched to a gene. Per germline, CDR1 LNHDA and CDR2 SQIVND (reference sequence). The CDR3 has 15 residues. Individuals drawn from under 30 US areas were roughly 18 to 89 years old. Donors were grouped by their self-reported clinical history. Within 2 weeks before study entry, exposed participants met a COVID-19 case. Per the original methods: Counts of nucleated cells, estimated from reference gene primer amplification, were obtained. Method: immunoSEQ multiplex PCR; TCRdb's copy keeps in-frame clones and lacks some. From that table come the V and J calls and clone size; the DNA was used to work out D and trimming. Here the sample spans 430,000 or so clones, 70% to 90% being singletons.

The source is a woman aged 18-35 years who had been exposed to COVID-19. The rearrangement links TRBV19 to TRBJ2-7; 9 nucleotides match TRBD1. Source material: PBMCs or T cells enriched from blood (not recorded which). The CDR3: CASKPTGTGTHEQYF. DNA of the CDR3: TGTGCCAGTAAGCCCACCGGGACAGGGACCCACGAGCAGTACTTC.